The clone carrying this T cell receptor beta chain appeared many times. The record originates from a study of identical twins. This CDR3 is built from 16 residues. Germline CDR1 reads KGHDR; CDR2 reads SFDVKD. V lost 3 bases to trimming and J lost 4 bases, with 15 bases between them. Using its own MiXCR run on the 5' RACE reads, TCRdb lists one record per CDR3 protein. The sample carries around 370,000 distinct CDR3 sequences, approximately 8.7% recorded once. Sequencing was carried out using naive T cells sorted from blood. The V and J genes are TRBV24-1 and TRBJ2-1, with D maybe TRBD1 (6 bases). The clonotype comes from a woman aged 50 to 65 in good health. CDR3 loop: CATSDKQGLGYNEQFF. Written as DNA, the CDR3 is TGTGCCACCAGTGATAAACAGGGTCTGGGGTACAATGAGCAGTTCTTC.